The entry below gives a single T cell receptor (beta chain) sequence along with its context. The antigen is unknown. Co-extraction yielded RNA and DNA from roughly 20-30 mg of unsorted bulk tissue. This sample is part of a study of tumor-infiltrating lymphocytes in primary liver carcinoma. Study in general: Men as well as women, aged 30 to 69 years, made up the patients. Regardless of tissue type, samples showed similar yields of roughly 3.65 to 8 million productive TCRbeta reads. General study findings and limits: Blood's top-250-clone fraction was significantly lower than that of tumors (p = 0.039). Between tumor regions, pairs overlapped more than tumor-adjacent and tumor-blood pairs did.

Germline CDR1 reads SQVTM; CDR2 reads ANQGSEA. Unmatched junction bases numbered 12, after V lost 8 bases and J lost 6 bases. The CDR3 sequence is 14 residues long. TCR beta cDNA was reverse-transcribed from roughly 520 ng of total RNA. The reaction used a constant-region primer and ProtoScript II reverse transcriptase. A slightly modified ARM-PCR protocol with three nested multiplex PCR rounds produced these TCR beta libraries. Amplification in the first two PCR rounds was performed using TRBV1-TRBV30 forward primers and a C-beta reverse primer for roughly 9 cycles each. Each CDR3 protein gets one entry after TCRdb re-called the multiplex PCR reads with MiXCR. The sample includes some 130,000 distinct CDR3 sequences, roughly 70% of them seen just once.

Input material: tumor-adjacent normal liver tissue. The chain employs TRBV29-1 and TRBJ2-7; 11 bases are a match to TRBD1. The clonotype originates from a woman in her sixties with primary liver carcinoma and hepatitis B virus infection. CDR3 coding DNA: TGCAGCCTTGGGGACAGGGGGGGGTTCTGCGAGCAGTACTTC. Its translation: CSLGDRGGFCEQYF.